This TCR beta chain comes out of a study of blood T cell repertoires in COVID-19. Study-wide context: Donors in the United States, Italy and Spain gave samples during acute or convalescent COVID-19. T cells, B-cell-depleted T cells, or PBMCs supplied cDNA or gDNA.

Original processing notes: Quantification of nucleated cells was approximated via reference gene primer amplification. The table came from immunoSEQ multiplex PCR; TCRdb's copy has only in-frame clones and leaves some out. V and J calls and clone size come straight from that table; D and trimming were deduced from the DNA. The sample holds about 350,000 clones; approximately 89% are singletons and the top ten take under 5%. The V gene lost 6 bases and the J gene lost 4 bases, with 13 bases spanning the gap. Germline assignment: CDR1 MNHEY and CDR2 SVGAGI. The CDR3 has 14 residues. Seattle patients were enrolled during active infection and followed longitudinally.

Sequencing was done on a sample of peripheral blood. The clonotype was recovered from a woman aged 55-70 years with COVID-19, enrolled during active disease. The rearrangement joins TRBV6-5 to TRBJ2-1, with D possibly TRBD2 on 6 matching bases. The CDR3 here is CASRDTSGYNEQFF. In DNA form, the CDR3 reads TGTGCCAGCAGAGATACCAGCGGGTACAATGAGCAGTTCTTC.